By its share, the clone carrying this T cell receptor (beta chain) is medium-sized. The antigen is undetermined. This entry belongs to a study of T cell repertoires in aging, cancer and after chemotherapy. About the study: Donor ages fell into six groups from 30 or younger up to 70 or older.

J was trimmed by 4 bases and V by 6 bases; bases with no gene match: 3. CDR1 and CDR2 from the germline V gene are SQVTM and ANQGSEA. CDR3 length: 12 residues. Multiplex touch-down PCR with TRB-A/B primers amplified rearranged V-D-J TRB sequences. MiXCR, applied by TCRdb to the multiplex PCR reads, yields one record per CDR3 protein. This sample has 9,000 to 13,000 distinct CDR3 sequences, with approximately 32% found just once. General study findings and limits: Rebound thymic output was suggested by rising median generation probability during chemotherapy in each cancer cohort. Immunological memory after chemotherapy cannot be judged from the repertoire data. Untreated cancer patients had significantly lower blood TCR diversity than age-matched healthy donors.

Peripheral blood genomic DNA, not sorted cells or RNA, was the template. The receptor was derived from a human donor in good health. The donor label of this sample is uncertain. This rearrangement joins TRBV29-1 to TRBJ1-3; TRBD1 matches 7 bases. The sequencing sample was made of blood. DNA of the CDR3: TGCAGCGTGCGGACAGGCGGAAACACCATATATTTT. The encoded protein is CSVRTGGNTIYF.